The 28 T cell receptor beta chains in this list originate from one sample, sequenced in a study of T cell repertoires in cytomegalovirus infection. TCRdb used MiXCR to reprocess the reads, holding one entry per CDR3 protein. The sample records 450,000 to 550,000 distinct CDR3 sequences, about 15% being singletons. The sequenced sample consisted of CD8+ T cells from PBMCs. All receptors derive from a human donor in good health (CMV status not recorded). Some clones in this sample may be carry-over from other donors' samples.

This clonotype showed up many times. DNA for the CDR3: TGTGCCAGCAGTTCGCTGTCCAGGGGGCTCACGCCACTGAACACTGAAGCTTTCTTT. Residues: CASSSLSRGLTPLNTEAFF. The rearrangement links TRBV27 to TRBJ1-1; TRBD1 matches at 8 bases. V shed 4 bases and J 0 bases; nucleotides not matched to a gene: 16. In germline, CDR1 is MNHEY, CDR2 SMNVEV (reference sequence). The CDR3 covers 19 residues.

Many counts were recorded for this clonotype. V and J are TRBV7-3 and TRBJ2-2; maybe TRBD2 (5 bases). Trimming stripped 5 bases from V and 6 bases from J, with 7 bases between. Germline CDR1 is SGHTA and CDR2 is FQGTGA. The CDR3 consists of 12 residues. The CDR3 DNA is TGTGCCAGCAGCGCGGGTGCCGGGGAGCTGTTTTTT. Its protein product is CASSAGAGELFF.

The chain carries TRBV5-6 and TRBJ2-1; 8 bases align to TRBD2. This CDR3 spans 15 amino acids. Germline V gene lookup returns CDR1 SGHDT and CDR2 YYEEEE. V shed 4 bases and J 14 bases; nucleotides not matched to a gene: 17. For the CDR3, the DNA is TGTGCCAGCAGCCTGGGGACTAGAGGGCTCCCGGTGGAGTTCTTC. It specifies CASSLGTRGLPVEFF.

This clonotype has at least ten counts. The CDR3 protein is CASSLVTSPEQYF. The CDR3 coding sequence is TGTGCCAGCAGCTTAGTGACCAGTCCCGAGCAGTACTTC. The J gene is TRBJ2-7, the V gene TRBV7-8; D gene unclear. Germline CDR1 SGHVS, CDR2 FQNEAQ. The CDR3 spans 13 residues. V lost 1 base and J 6 bases, leaving 10 bases between the germline ends.

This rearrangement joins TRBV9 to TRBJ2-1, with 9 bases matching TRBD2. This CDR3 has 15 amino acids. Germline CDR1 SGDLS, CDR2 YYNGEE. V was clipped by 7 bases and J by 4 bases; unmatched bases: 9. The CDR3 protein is CASGAPSGDYNEQFF. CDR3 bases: TGTGCCAGCGGAGCCCCTAGCGGGGATTACAATGAGCAGTTCTTC.

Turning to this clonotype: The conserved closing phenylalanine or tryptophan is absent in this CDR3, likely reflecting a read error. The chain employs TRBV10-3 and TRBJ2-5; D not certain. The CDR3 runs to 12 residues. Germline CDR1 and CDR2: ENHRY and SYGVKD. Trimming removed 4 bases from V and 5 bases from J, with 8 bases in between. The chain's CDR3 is CAISVPGETQYL. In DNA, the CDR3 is TGTGCCATCAGTGTACCTGGGGAGACCCAGTACTTA.

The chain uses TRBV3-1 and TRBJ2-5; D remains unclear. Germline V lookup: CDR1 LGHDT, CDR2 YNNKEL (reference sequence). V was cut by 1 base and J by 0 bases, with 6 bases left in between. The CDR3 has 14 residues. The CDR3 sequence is CASSQGTYQETQYF. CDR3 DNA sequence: TGTGCCAGCAGCCAAGGCACGTACCAAGAGACCCAGTACTTC.

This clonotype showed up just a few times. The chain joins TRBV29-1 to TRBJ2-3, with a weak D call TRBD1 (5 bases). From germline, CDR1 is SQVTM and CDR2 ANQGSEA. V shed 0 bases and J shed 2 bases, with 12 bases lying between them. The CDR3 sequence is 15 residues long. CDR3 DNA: TGCAGCGTTGAAGATCAGAAGGGGCACACAGATACGCAGTATTTT. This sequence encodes CSVEDQKGHTDTQYF.

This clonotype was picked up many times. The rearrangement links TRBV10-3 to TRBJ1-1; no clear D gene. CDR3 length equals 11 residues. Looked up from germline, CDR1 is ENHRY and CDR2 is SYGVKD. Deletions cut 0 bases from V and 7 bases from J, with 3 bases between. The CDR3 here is CAISESSEAFF. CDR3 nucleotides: TGTGCCATCAGTGAGTCAAGTGAAGCTTTCTTT.

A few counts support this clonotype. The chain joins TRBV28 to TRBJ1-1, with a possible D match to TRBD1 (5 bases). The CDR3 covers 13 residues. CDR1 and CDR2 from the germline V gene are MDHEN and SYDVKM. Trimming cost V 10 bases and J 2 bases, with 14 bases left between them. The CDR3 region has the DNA TGTGCCACCTCGACAGAACTTAACACTGAAGCTTTCTTT. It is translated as CATSTELNTEAFF.

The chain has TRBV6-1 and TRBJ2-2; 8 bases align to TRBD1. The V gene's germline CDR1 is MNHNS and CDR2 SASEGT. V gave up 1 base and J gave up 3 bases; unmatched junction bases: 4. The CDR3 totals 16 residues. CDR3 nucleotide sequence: TGTGCCAGCAGTGAAGAAAGGACAGGGTACACCGGGGAGCTGTTTTTT. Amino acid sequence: CASSEERTGYTGELFF.

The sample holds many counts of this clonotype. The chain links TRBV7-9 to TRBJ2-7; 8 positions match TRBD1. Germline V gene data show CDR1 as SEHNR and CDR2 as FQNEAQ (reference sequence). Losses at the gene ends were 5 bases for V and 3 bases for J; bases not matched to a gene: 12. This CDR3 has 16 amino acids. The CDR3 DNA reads TGTGCCAGCAGCCCCGGGACAGGCGTGAATCTCTACGAGCAGTACTTC. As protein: CASSPGTGVNLYEQYF.

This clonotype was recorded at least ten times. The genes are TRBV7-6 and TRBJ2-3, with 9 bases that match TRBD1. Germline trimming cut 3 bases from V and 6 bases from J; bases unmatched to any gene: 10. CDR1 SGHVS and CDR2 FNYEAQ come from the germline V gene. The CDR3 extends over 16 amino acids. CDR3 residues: CASSFTVDRGRDTQYF. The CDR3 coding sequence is TGTGCCAGCAGCTTTACGGTGGACAGGGGCAGGGATACGCAGTATTTT.

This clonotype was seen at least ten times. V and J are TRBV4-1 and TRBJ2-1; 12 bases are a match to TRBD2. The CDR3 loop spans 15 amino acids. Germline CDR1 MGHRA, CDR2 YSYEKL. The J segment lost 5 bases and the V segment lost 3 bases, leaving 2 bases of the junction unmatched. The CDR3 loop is CASSHPSGGDNEQFF. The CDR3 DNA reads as TGCGCCAGCAGCCACCCTAGCGGGGGGGACAATGAGCAGTTCTTC.

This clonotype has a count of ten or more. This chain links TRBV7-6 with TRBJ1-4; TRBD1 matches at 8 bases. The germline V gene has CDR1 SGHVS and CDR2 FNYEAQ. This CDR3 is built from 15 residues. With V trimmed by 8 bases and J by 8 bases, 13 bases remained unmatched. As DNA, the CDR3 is TGTGCCAGCGCCAAGACAGGGGCCCTAAAGGAAAAACTGTTTTTT. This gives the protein CASAKTGALKEKLFF. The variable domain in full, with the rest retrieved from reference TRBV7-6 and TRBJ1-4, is GAGVSQSPRYKVTKRGQDVALRCDPISGHVSLYWYRQALGQGPEFLTYFNYEAQQDKSGLPNDRFSAERPEGSISTLTIQRTEQRDSAMYRCASAKTGALKEKLFFGSGTQLSVL.

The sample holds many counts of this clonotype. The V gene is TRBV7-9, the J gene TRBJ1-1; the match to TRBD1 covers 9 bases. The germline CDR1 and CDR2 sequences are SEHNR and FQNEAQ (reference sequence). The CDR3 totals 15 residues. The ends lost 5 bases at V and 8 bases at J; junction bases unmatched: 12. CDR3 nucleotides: TGTGCCAGCAGCAATATAGGACAGGGGAGAAGGGAAGCTTTCTTT. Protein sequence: CASSNIGQGRREAFF.

The CDR3 sequence: CASPTRSNEQFF. The CDR3 coding sequence is TGTGCCAGCCCTACTAGGTCCAATGAGCAGTTCTTC. The rearrangement links TRBV2 to TRBJ2-1, with D possibly matching TRBD2 (5 bases). The CDR3 runs 12 residues. Germline CDR1 reads SNHLY; CDR2 reads FYNNEI. Trimming left V 8 bases short and J 6 bases short, with 11 bases between.

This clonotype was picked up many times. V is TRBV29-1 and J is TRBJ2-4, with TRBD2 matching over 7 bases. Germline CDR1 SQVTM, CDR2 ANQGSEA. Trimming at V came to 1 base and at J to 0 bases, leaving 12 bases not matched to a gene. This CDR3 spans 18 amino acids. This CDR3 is CSVEAFGGSGVAKNIQYF. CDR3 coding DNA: TGCAGCGTTGAAGCATTCGGGGGGAGCGGAGTAGCCAAAAACATTCAGTACTTC.

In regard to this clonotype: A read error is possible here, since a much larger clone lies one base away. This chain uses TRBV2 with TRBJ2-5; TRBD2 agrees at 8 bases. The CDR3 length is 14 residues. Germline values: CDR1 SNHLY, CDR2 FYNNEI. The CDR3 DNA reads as TGTGCCAACAGTGTGACTAGCGTTGAAGAGACCCAGTACTTC. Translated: CANSVTSVEETQYF.

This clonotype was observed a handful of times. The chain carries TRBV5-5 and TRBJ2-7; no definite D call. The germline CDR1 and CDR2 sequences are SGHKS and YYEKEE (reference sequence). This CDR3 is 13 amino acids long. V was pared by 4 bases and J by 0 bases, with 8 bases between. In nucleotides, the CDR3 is TGTGCCAGCAGCAAGGAAAGCTCCTACGAGCAGTACTTC. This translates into CASSKESSYEQYF.

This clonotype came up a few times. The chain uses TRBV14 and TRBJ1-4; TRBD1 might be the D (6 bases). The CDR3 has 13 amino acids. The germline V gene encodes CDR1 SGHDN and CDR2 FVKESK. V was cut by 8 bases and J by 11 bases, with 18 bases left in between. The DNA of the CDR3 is TGTGCCAGCGGGGGCGCATCTAATAGGAAACTGTTTTTT. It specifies CASGGASNRKLFF. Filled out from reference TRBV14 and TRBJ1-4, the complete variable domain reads EAGVTQFPSHSVIEKGQTVTLRCDPISGHDNLYWYRRVMGKEIKFLLHFVKESKQDESGMPNNRFLAERTGGTYSTLKVQPAELEDSGVYFCASGGASNRKLFFGSGTQLSVL.

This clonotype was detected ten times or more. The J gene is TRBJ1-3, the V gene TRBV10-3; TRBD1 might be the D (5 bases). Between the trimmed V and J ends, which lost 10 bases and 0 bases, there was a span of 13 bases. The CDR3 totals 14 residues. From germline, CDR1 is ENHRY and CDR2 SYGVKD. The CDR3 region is CATGGAGSGNTIYF. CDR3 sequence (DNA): TGTGCCACGGGCGGGGCAGGCTCTGGAAACACCATATATTTT.

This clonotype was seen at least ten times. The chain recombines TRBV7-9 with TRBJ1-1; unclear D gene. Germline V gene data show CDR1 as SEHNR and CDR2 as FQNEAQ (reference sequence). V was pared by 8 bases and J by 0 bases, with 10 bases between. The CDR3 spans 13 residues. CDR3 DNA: TGTGCCAGCGGATCCATCATGAACACTGAAGCTTTCTTT. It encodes CASGSIMNTEAFF.

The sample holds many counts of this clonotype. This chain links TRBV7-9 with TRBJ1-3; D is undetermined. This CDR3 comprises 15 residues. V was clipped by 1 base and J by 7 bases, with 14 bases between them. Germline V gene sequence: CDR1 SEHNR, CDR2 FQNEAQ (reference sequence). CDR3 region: CASSLVLGRTNTIYF. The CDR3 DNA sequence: TGTGCCAGCAGCTTAGTGTTAGGGAGGACGAACACCATATATTTT.

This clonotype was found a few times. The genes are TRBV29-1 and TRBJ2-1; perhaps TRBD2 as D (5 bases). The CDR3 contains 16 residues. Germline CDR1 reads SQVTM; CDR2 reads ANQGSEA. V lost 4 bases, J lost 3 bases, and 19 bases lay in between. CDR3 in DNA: TGCAGCGTTGCCTCGACCGGGGTTGGGGACTACAATGAGCAGTTCTTC. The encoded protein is CSVASTGVGDYNEQFF.

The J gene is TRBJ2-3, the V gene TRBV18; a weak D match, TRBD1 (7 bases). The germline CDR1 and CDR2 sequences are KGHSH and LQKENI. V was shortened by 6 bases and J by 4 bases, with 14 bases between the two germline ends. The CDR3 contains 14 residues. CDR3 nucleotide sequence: TGTGCCAGCTCGCGGAGGGGGCTCGCAGATACGCAGTATTTT. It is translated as CASSRRGLADTQYF. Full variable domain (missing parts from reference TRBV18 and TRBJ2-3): NAGVMQNPRHLVRRRGQEARLRCSPMKGHSHVYWYRQLPEEGLKFMVYLQKENIIDESGMPKERFSAEFPKEGPSILRIQQVVRGDSAAYFCASSRRGLADTQYFGPGTRLTVL.

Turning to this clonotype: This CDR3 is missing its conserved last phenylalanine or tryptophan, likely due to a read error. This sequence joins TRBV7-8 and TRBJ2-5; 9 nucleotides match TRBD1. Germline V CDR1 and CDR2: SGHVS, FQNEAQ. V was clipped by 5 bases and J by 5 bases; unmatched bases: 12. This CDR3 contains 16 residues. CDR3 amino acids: CASSALGGTGQETQYL. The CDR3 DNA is TGTGCCAGCAGCGCTCTAGGCGGGACAGGGCAGGAGACCCAGTACTTA.

The CDR3 bases are TGTGCCTGGAGTGTGGGGGCCCATAGGGATACGCAGTATTTT. Translating gives CAWSVGAHRDTQYF. V gene TRBV30 combines with J gene TRBJ2-3; the D gene is possibly TRBD1 (6 bases). The CDR3 runs to 14 residues. Trimming took off 0 bases at V and 6 bases at J, with 13 bases between the two ends. In germline, CDR1 is GTSNPN, CDR2 SVGIG (reference sequence).